A single T cell receptor beta chain is shown here with its context. Its antigen is undetermined. Assay: immunoSEQ multiplex PCR; the TCRdb copy retains only in-frame clones and omits some. The sample carries around 130,000 clones, 93% recorded once. The sample is drawn from a study of T cell responses to AZD1222 COVID-19 vaccine. General observations from the study: At 160-218 and 743-854, vaccine-associated CD4 TCRs were dominant, and they spanned spike. Increased Spike-specific TCR breadth and depth were observed after two AZD1222 doses. Seropositive AZD1222 recipients at baseline numbered only five to seven. Among spike-specific TCRs, nearly half reportedly target unmutated variant regions.

Germline lookup yields CDR1 SGHDT and CDR2 YYEEEE. The CDR3 has 14 residues. V dropped 2 bases and J dropped 15 bases, with 21 bases sitting between them. This chain links TRBV5-6 with TRBJ1-3; D is uncertain. The sample was peripheral blood, taken on day 0 of AZD1222 vaccination. This sequence originates from an adult in good health. CDR3 in amino acids: CASSFSLAARERYF. The CDR3 DNA is TGTGCCAGCAGCTTTTCGCTCGCCGCCCGCGAAAGATATTTT.